The 32 T cell receptor beta chains in this list originate from one sample, sequenced in a study of T cells in Graves' hyperthyroidism and ophthalmopathy. There were TCR beta CDR3 regions amplified from RNA transcripts. The study used the HTBI primer set for a first-round RT-PCR of the TCR CDR3. TCRdb analysed the multiplex PCR reads with MiXCR anew, one entry per CDR3 protein. This table has hundreds of thousands of distinct CDR3 sequences, about 15% appearing once. Specimen: blood. These receptors were taken from a woman under 30 with Graves' hyperthyroidism.

J is TRBJ2-2 and V is TRBV20-1; D possibly matches TRBD1 or TRBD2 (6 bases each). Germline CDR1 reads DFQATT; CDR2 reads SNEGSKA (reference sequence). The CDR3 has 15 amino acids. With 1 base removed from V and 8 bases from J, the gap between germline ends came to 17 bases. The DNA of the CDR3 is TGCAGTGCTAGAGCCGTTTGGGGGGCCTCGGGGGAGCTGTTTTTT. This encodes CSARAVWGASGELFF.

This clonotype was seen a handful of times. V usage is TRBV20-1 and J usage is TRBJ2-3; tentative D call: TRBD2 (5 bases). Germline V gene data show CDR1 as DFQATT and CDR2 as SNEGSKA (reference sequence). Trimming took off 0 bases at V and 4 bases at J, with 5 bases between the two ends. The length of the CDR3 is 12 residues. The CDR3 sequence is CSAREEADTQYF. The CDR3 DNA follows: TGCAGTGCTAGAGAGGAGGCAGATACGCAGTATTTT.

This clonotype was seen repeatedly, ten times or more. V gene TRBV5-1 combines with J gene TRBJ2-1, with 7 bases matching TRBD1. Germline CDR1 and CDR2: SGHRS and YFSETQ. The CDR3 extends over 16 amino acids. The junction had 10 bases not matched to a gene; V was cut back by 4 bases and J by 3 bases. CDR3 sequence (DNA): TGCGCCAGCAGCCTACCGACAGGGCCCAACTACAATGAGCAGTTCTTC. Translation gives CASSLPTGPNYNEQFF.

This chain uses TRBV18 with TRBJ1-5; D is unresolved. This CDR3 has 14 residues. From germline, CDR1 is KGHSH and CDR2 LQKENI. V lost 4 bases and J 3 bases, leaving 10 bases between the germline ends. CDR3 amino acids: CASSRAGSNQPQHF. CDR3 DNA sequence: TGTGCCAGCTCACGGGCGGGGTCCAATCAGCCCCAGCATTTT.

This clonotype showed up just a few times. The CDR3 DNA sequence: TGTGCCAGCAGGAGGGACGGACTTGCCTACGAGCAGTACTTC. It encodes CASRRDGLAYEQYF. The chain couples TRBV6-1 to TRBJ2-7, with D perhaps given as TRBD1 or TRBD2 (5 bases each). The germline CDR1 and CDR2 sequences are MNHNS and SASEGT. Deletions cut 6 bases from V and 2 bases from J, with 14 bases between. CDR3 length equals 14 residues.

This clonotype came up many times. This chain links TRBV12-3 or TRBV12-4 with TRBJ2-1; 7 bases align to TRBD1. CDR3 length: 16 residues. V trimming: 2 bases; J trimming: 7 bases; junction bases outside the gene matches: 11. CDR3 bases: TGTGCCAGCAGTTTAATTCGGACAGGCCTTGGGAATGAGCAGTTCTTC. It translates to CASSLIRTGLGNEQFF.

The V call is TRBV6-2 or TRBV6-3, the J call TRBJ1-5; D unresolved. Germline V CDR1 and CDR2: MNHEY, SVGEGT. The CDR3 covers 13 residues. The germline V and J ends were trimmed by 4 bases and 12 bases, with 16 bases remaining between them. This chain's CDR3 is CASSLHPTGNQHF. Here the CDR3 DNA reads TGTGCCAGCAGTTTACACCCTACGGGTAACCAGCATTTT.

The J gene is TRBJ2-3, the V gene TRBV6-6; 8 positions match TRBD2. This CDR3 is 16 amino acids long. Germline-derived CDR1 and CDR2 are MNHNY and SVGAGI (reference sequence). Trimming took 0 bases from V and 6 from J; bases not matched to a gene: 8. The CDR3 DNA reads as TGTGCCAGCAGTTACTCGACGGCGGGGGGCATTGATACGCAGTATTTT. Amino acids: CASSYSTAGGIDTQYF.

The chain employs TRBV14 and TRBJ1-6, with D unclear. From germline, CDR1 is SGHDN and CDR2 FVKESK. V lost 3 bases, J lost 8 bases, and 8 bases lay in between. The CDR3 loop spans 13 amino acids. The CDR3 is CASSQGSYSPLHF. CDR3 coding DNA: TGTGCCAGCAGCCAGGGATCGTATTCACCCCTCCACTTT.

Worth noting for this clonotype: A read error may account for a junction end that differs from germline. The chain combines TRBV5-1 with TRBJ2-1; 14 bases map to TRBD2. CDR3 length: 16 residues. The germline V gene has CDR1 SGHRS and CDR2 YFSETQ. The DNA for the CDR3 is TGTGCCAGCAGCTCGACTAGCGGGGGGGCTATCGATGAGCAGTTCTTC. Translation gives CASSSTSGGAIDEQFF.

The V gene is TRBV28, the J gene TRBJ2-1; D gene unclear. The V end was cut by 6 bases, the J end by 13 bases, with 16 bases between. The length of the CDR3 is 12 residues. Per germline, CDR1 MDHEN and CDR2 SYDVKM. The chain's CDR3 is CASSSGMQAQFF. The CDR3 region has the DNA TGTGCCAGCAGCTCAGGCATGCAGGCCCAGTTCTTC.

The V gene is TRBV10-3, the J gene TRBJ2-3; 8 bases are shared with TRBD2. J lost 3 bases, V lost 10 bases, and 12 bases had no gene match. Germline V gene lookup returns CDR1 ENHRY and CDR2 SYGVKD. This CDR3 spans 15 amino acids. CDR3 protein: CATRRGVILTDTQYF. The CDR3, as DNA: TGTGCCACCCGGCGGGGGGTAATCCTAACAGATACGCAGTATTTT.

In this sample, this clonotype turned up a few times. The chain has TRBV6-2 or TRBV6-3 and TRBJ1-2; D gene unclear. CDR1 is MNHEY, CDR2 SVGEGT, per germline. The CDR3 consists of 15 residues. Trimming shortened V by 7 bases and J by 4 bases, and 19 bases separated the two germline ends. CDR3 sequence (DNA): TGTGCCAGCACCATAACGCCGGGAGCCAGCTATGGCTACACCTTC. It translates to CASTITPGASYGYTF.

The chain has TRBV15 and TRBJ1-5, with TRBD1 identical over 8 bases. Trimming at V came to 3 bases and at J to 5 bases, leaving 3 bases not matched to a gene. CDR1 is LNHNV, CDR2 YYDKDF, per germline (reference sequence). This CDR3 comprises 14 residues. The CDR3 DNA sequence: TGTGCCACCAGCAGGGGGGACAGGTATCAGCCCCAGCATTTT. It encodes CATSRGDRYQPQHF.

This clonotype occurred many times. The CDR3 sequence is CASMRDEGGNTIYF. CDR3 coding DNA: TGTGCCAGCATGCGGGATGAAGGTGGAAACACCATATATTTT. V usage is TRBV12-3 or TRBV12-4 and J usage is TRBJ1-3; D gene unclear. The CDR3 contains 14 residues. The V end was cut by 7 bases, the J end by 3 bases, with 13 bases between.

This clonotype came up many times. The chain uses TRBV2 and TRBJ2-1; TRBD2 agrees at 9 bases. The germline gives CDR1 SNHLY, CDR2 FYNNEI. The CDR3 spans 15 residues. V lost 7 bases, J lost 7 bases, and 11 bases stayed unmatched. CDR3 DNA: TGTGCCAGCAACGTGGCGGGGGGGCAGTCGAATGAGCAGTTCTTC. Protein sequence: CASNVAGGQSNEQFF.

This clonotype has ten or more counts. For the CDR3, the DNA is TGTGCCAGCAGTTACAGACAGATTAGCAATCAGCCCCAGCATTTT. Protein product: CASSYRQISNQPQHF. This chain links TRBV6-2 or TRBV6-3 with TRBJ1-5, with D tentatively TRBD1 (5 bases). Trimming pared 2 bases from V and 0 bases from J, leaving 8 bases between. The CDR3 contains 15 residues. Germline V lookup: CDR1 MNHEY, CDR2 SVGEGT.

V is TRBV7-8 and J is TRBJ2-3, with 8 nucleotides matching TRBD2. Germline V gene lookup returns CDR1 SGHVS and CDR2 FQNEAQ. V lost 0 bases and J lost 1; bases outside the gene matches: 12. The length of the CDR3 is 19 residues. The CDR3 here is CASSLATRESGGGTDTQYF. The CDR3 nucleotides read TGTGCCAGCAGCTTAGCGACAAGGGAGAGCGGGGGCGGCACAGATACGCAGTATTTT. Full variable domain (missing parts from reference TRBV7-8 and TRBJ2-3): GAGVSQSPRYKVAKRGQDVALRCDPISGHVSLFWYQQALGQGPEFLTYFQNEAQLDKSGLPSDRFFAERPEGSVSTLKIQRTQQEDSAVYLCASSLATRESGGGTDTQYFGPGTRLTVL.

The chain uses TRBV13 and TRBJ1-2; no definite D call. Germline CDR1 reads PRHDT; CDR2 reads FYEKMQ (reference sequence). This CDR3 spans 13 amino acids. Trimming cost V 4 bases and J 4 bases, with 10 bases left between them. In DNA, the CDR3 is TGTGCCAGCAGCTCAAGATTACTCTATGGCTACACCTTC. This codes for CASSSRLLYGYTF. Using reference TRBV13 and TRBJ1-2 for the parts outside the CDR3, the full variable domain is AAGVIQSPRHLIKEKRETATLKCYPIPRHDTVYWYQQGPGQDPQFLISFYEKMQSDKGSIPDRFSAQQFSDYHSELNMSSLELGDSALYFCASSSRLLYGYTFGSGTRLTVV.

This clonotype was seen ten or more times. The chain couples TRBV6-1 to TRBJ2-1; TRBD2 is a possible D gene (5 bases). The germline V gene encodes CDR1 MNHNS and CDR2 SASEGT. V was pared by 7 bases and J by 2 bases, with 12 bases between. This CDR3 is built from 14 residues. The CDR3 loop is CASNLDSAYNEQFF. DNA for the CDR3: TGTGCCAGCAACTTGGACTCCGCCTACAATGAGCAGTTCTTC.

This clonotype was recorded many times. V is TRBV18 and J is TRBJ2-3; the match to TRBD2 covers 7 bases. The CDR3 is 15 amino acids. CDR1 and CDR2 (germline): KGHSH, LQKENI. Germline trimming cut 3 bases from V and 2 bases from J; bases unmatched to any gene: 5. CDR3 in amino acids: CASSPNGLVTDTQYF. The CDR3 DNA reads as TGTGCCAGCTCACCTAACGGACTAGTCACAGATACGCAGTATTTT.

This clonotype was recorded at least ten times. The chain combines TRBV5-1 with TRBJ2-7, with 7 bases lining up with TRBD2. Germline-derived CDR1 and CDR2 are SGHRS and YFSETQ. Trimming at V came to 4 bases and at J to 5 bases, leaving 9 bases not matched to a gene. The CDR3 runs to 14 residues. The DNA for the CDR3 is TGCGCCAGCAGCAAAGCGACTAGCAACGACGAGCAGTACTTC. This encodes CASSKATSNDEQYF.

This clonotype was observed many times. V usage is TRBV28 and J usage is TRBJ2-1; 11 bases line up with TRBD2. The length of the CDR3 is 18 residues. With 6 bases clipped from V and 8 bases from J, the junction kept 18 bases outside the gene matches. The germline gives CDR1 MDHEN, CDR2 SYDVKM. The DNA of the CDR3 is TGTGCCAGCAGATTGGGCCTAGCGGGAGGTACCCGCCCCCATGAGCAGTTCTTC. Protein: CASRLGLAGGTRPHEQFF.

This sequence joins TRBV6-2 or TRBV6-3 and TRBJ2-2, with D uncertain. Germline CDR1 MNHEY, CDR2 SVGEGT. The CDR3 is 17 amino acids. V lost 0 bases, J lost 4 bases, and 15 bases lay in between. DNA for the CDR3: TGTGCCAGCAGTTACTCGTGGCGGCGCGTAATCACCGGGGAGCTGTTTTTT. Protein product: CASSYSWRRVITGELFF.

In this sample, this clonotype turned up a few times. This rearrangement joins TRBV12-3 or TRBV12-4 to TRBJ2-2; D gene ambiguous. V lost 7 bases and J 7 bases, leaving 16 bases between the germline ends. The CDR3 length is 14 residues. The CDR3 DNA sequence: TGTGCCAGCAACATAGGAGTGAAAGGCGGGGAGCTGTTTTTT. Translating it yields CASNIGVKGGELFF.

This clonotype was seen ten or more times. This chain links TRBV24-1 with TRBJ1-2; the match to TRBD1 covers 10 bases. V lost 9 bases, J lost 7 bases, and 4 bases stayed unmatched. The germline V gene encodes CDR1 KGHDR and CDR2 SFDVKD. This CDR3 comprises 12 residues. The DNA of the CDR3 is TGTGCCACCGGAGGGACAGGGGTTGGCTACACCTTC. This codes for CATGGTGVGYTF.

This clonotype was seen ten or more times. The chain has TRBV5-1 and TRBJ2-7, with 9 bases identical to TRBD1. Looked up from germline, CDR1 is SGHRS and CDR2 is YFSETQ. The V and J ends lost 5 bases and 5 bases, in that order; junction bases with no gene match: 11. The CDR3 totals 15 residues. The CDR3 nucleotides are TGCGCCAGCAGAAGGACCGGGACAGGGTTCGACGAGCAGTACTTC. Translating gives CASRRTGTGFDEQYF. The full variable domain, in which reference TRBV5-1 and TRBJ2-7 provide the parts outside the CDR3, is KAGVTQTPRYLIKTRGQQVTLSCSPISGHRSVSWYQQTPGQGLQFLFEYFSETQRNKGNFPGRFSGRQFSNSRSEMNVSTLELGDSALYLCASRRTGTGFDEQYFGPGTRLTVT.

The sample holds many counts of this clonotype. This chain connects TRBV11-2 to TRBJ2-2; D perhaps matches TRBD2 (6 bases). The CDR3 extends over 17 amino acids. V dropped 3 bases and J dropped 4 bases, with 18 bases sitting between them. CDR1 and CDR2 (germline): SGHAT, FQNNGV. The CDR3 is CASSFPNRGTATGELFF. CDR3 sequence (DNA): TGTGCCAGCAGCTTCCCTAACCGTGGGACTGCCACCGGGGAGCTGTTTTTT.

This clonotype was found many times. The gene calls are TRBV7-2 and TRBJ2-3, with D uncertain. Germline V gene data show CDR1 as SGHTA and CDR2 as FQGNSA. CDR3 length: 16 residues. Trimming removed 0 bases from V and 4 bases from J, with 14 bases in between. The CDR3 is CASSLAPHRSADTQYF. The CDR3 bases are TGTGCCAGCAGCTTAGCTCCACATAGGTCCGCAGATACGCAGTATTTT. The variable domain in full, completed from reference TRBV7-2 and TRBJ2-3, reads GAGVSQSPSNKVTEKGKDVELRCDPISGHTALYWYRQSLGQGLEFLIYFQGNSAPDKSGLPSDRFSAERTGGSVSTLTIQRTQQEDSAVYLCASSLAPHRSADTQYFGPGTRLTVL.

The chain uses TRBV11-2 and TRBJ2-7, with D perhaps given as TRBD1 or TRBD2 (5 bases each). Germline assignment: CDR1 SGHAT and CDR2 FQNNGV. This CDR3 is 14 amino acids long. The V end lost 6 bases, the J end lost 3 bases, and 15 bases lay between the germline ends. CDR3 nucleotide sequence: TGTGCCAGCAGTAGGGGACCAGCTAGCTACGAGCAGTACTTC. This gives the protein CASSRGPASYEQYF.

V is TRBV20-1 and J is TRBJ1-3; D call uncertain. This CDR3 contains 16 residues. Trimming shortened V by 5 bases and J by 0 bases, and 17 bases separated the two germline ends. CDR1 is DFQATT and CDR2 is SNEGSKA in the germline V gene (reference sequence). CDR3 sequence: CSAPNTVPDSGNTIYF. DNA of the CDR3: TGCAGTGCTCCTAACACCGTTCCGGACTCTGGAAACACCATATATTTT.

This clonotype was seen repeatedly, ten times or more. V gene TRBV7-2 combines with J gene TRBJ2-7; 10 bases map to TRBD2. The CDR3 spans 15 residues. Losses at the gene ends were 3 bases for V and 3 bases for J; bases not matched to a gene: 5. CDR1 is SGHTA, CDR2 FQGNSA, per germline. This CDR3 is CASSFFSGGLYEQYF. DNA of the CDR3: TGTGCCAGCAGCTTTTTTAGCGGGGGGCTCTACGAGCAGTACTTC.